Presented here are 20 T cell receptor beta chains from one specimen sequenced in a study of blood T cell repertoires in COVID-19. Assay used: immunoSEQ multiplex PCR; TCRdb lists only in-frame clones, some missing. The sample includes 90,000 or so clones, over 70% of them seen just once. The material sequenced was peripheral blood. All receptors derive from an elderly man with active or convalescent COVID-19.

This sequence joins TRBV5-8 and TRBJ2-2, with a weak D call TRBD2 (5 bases). The CDR3 contains 16 residues. Trimming removed 2 bases at V and 1 base at J, with 12 bases between. CDR1 and CDR2 from the germline V gene are SGHTS and YDEGEE. The CDR3 sequence: CASSFGIGVNTGELFF. CDR3 coding DNA: TGTGCCAGCAGCTTCGGGATCGGGGTGAACACCGGGGAGCTGTTTTTT.

The chain links TRBV5-6 to TRBJ2-3, with TRBD2 matching 7 bases. The germline V gene encodes CDR1 SGHDT and CDR2 YYEEEE. This CDR3 contains 15 residues. Germline trimming cut 6 bases from V and 1 base from J; bases unmatched to any gene: 8. The CDR3 sequence is CASTILGGRTDTQYF. The DNA for the CDR3 is TGTGCCAGCACCATCCTGGGAGGGCGCACAGATACGCAGTATTTT.

J is TRBJ1-2 and V is TRBV5-4, with TRBD1 identical over 8 bases. This CDR3 spans 12 amino acids. CDR1 is SGHNT and CDR2 is YYREEE in the germline V gene (reference sequence). V was clipped by 1 base and J by 14 bases; unmatched bases: 7. The chain's CDR3 is CASSLWTGQKTF. CDR3 nucleotide sequence: TGTGCCAGCAGCTTGTGGACAGGGCAGAAAACCTTC.

The rearrangement uses TRBV3-1 (or the pseudogene TRBV3-2) and TRBJ2-7; TRBD2 agrees at 8 bases. The CDR3 runs 16 residues. The germline V gene has CDR1 LGHDT and CDR2 YNNKEL (reference sequence). V trimming: 1 base; J trimming: 0 bases; junction bases outside the gene matches: 5. The CDR3 nucleotides read TGTGCCAGCAGCCAAGTCGTAGCGGGGACCTCCTACGAGCAGTACTTC. This encodes CASSQVVAGTSYEQYF.

This clone was counted between two and nine times. The rearrangement joins TRBV12-5 to TRBJ1-1; D possibly corresponds to TRBD1 (6 bases). The V gene lost 5 bases and the J gene lost 3 bases, with 19 bases spanning the gap. CDR1 is LGHNT and CDR2 is FRNRAP in the germline V gene. This CDR3 has 16 residues. CDR3 nucleotide sequence: TGTGCTAGTGGTCAAATACAGGGATATGGGTACACTGAAGCTTTCTTT. It translates to CASGQIQGYGYTEAFF. The variable domain in full, completed from reference TRBV12-5 and TRBJ1-1, reads DARVTQTPRHKVTEMGQEVTMRCQPILGHNTVFWYRQTMMQGLELLAYFRNRAPLDDSGMPKDRFSAEMPDATLATLKIQPSEPRDSAVYFCASGQIQGYGYTEAFFGQGTRLTVV.

V usage is TRBV3-1 (or the pseudogene TRBV3-2) and J usage is TRBJ2-1; no clear D gene. This CDR3 comprises 15 residues. V was shortened by 1 base and J by 6 bases, with 13 bases between the two germline ends. Germline CDR1 is LGHDT and CDR2 is YNNKEL (reference sequence). DNA for the CDR3: TGTGCCAGCAGCCAAGCGTCCCTCACTGGCAATGAGCAGTTCTTC. Amino acids: CASSQASLTGNEQFF.

The chain couples TRBV5-1 to TRBJ2-3; 12 nucleotides agree with TRBD2. The germline V gene has CDR1 SGHRS and CDR2 YFSETQ. The CDR3 spans 16 residues. The junction had 2 bases not matched to a gene; V was cut back by 3 bases and J by 0 bases. The CDR3 nucleotides are TGCGCCAGCAGCTCGACTAGCGGGGGAAGCACAGATACGCAGTATTTT. Its protein product is CASSSTSGGSTDTQYF.

The chain recombines TRBV5-8 with TRBJ1-1, with 8 nucleotides matching TRBD1. Germline CDR1 and CDR2: SGHTS and YDEGEE. The CDR3 covers 16 residues. V was pared by 4 bases and J by 1 base, with 9 bases of the junction left unmatched. The CDR3 region has the DNA TGTGCCAGCAGCCCAGAAAAGGACAGGGCGAACACTGAAGCTTTCTTT. Protein product: CASSPEKDRANTEAFF.

The V call is TRBV7-2, the J call TRBJ1-2; no definite D call. The CDR3 runs to 15 residues. Per the germline V gene, CDR1 is SGHTA and CDR2 is FQGNSA. V was cut by 5 bases and J by 4 bases, with 17 bases left in between. The CDR3 DNA reads as TGTGCCAGCAGCCAAAGAAGTGCGGCCGTCTATGGCTACACCTTC. It is translated as CASSQRSAAVYGYTF.

The V gene is TRBV10-3, the J gene TRBJ2-3; tentatively, D is TRBD2 (5 bases). V was trimmed by 6 bases and J by 5 bases, leaving 15 bases between them. This CDR3 comprises 14 residues. The germline CDR1 and CDR2 sequences are ENHRY and SYGVKD. The CDR3 reads CAIRRDSRGDTQYF. As DNA, the CDR3 is TGTGCCATCAGGAGGGATTCCCGTGGAGATACGCAGTATTTT.

The rearrangement uses TRBV2 and TRBJ1-1; possibly TRBD1 for D (5 bases). Per the germline V gene, CDR1 is SNHLY and CDR2 is FYNNEI. The CDR3 is 12 residues long. V lost 8 bases and J lost 6, with 13 bases in between. CDR3 coding DNA: TGTGCCAGCGGTTCAGGGTTTGCTGAAGCTTTCTTT. It yields the protein CASGSGFAEAFF.

This clone showed up just a few times. The CDR3 DNA follows: TGCGCCAGCAGCCAAGATCAGACAGGGGTCTTTTCTGGCTACACCTTC. It yields the protein CASSQDQTGVFSGYTF. The V call is TRBV4-1, the J call TRBJ1-2; TRBD1 aligns across 8 bases. CDR1 MGHRA and CDR2 YSYEKL come from the germline V gene. The length of the CDR3 is 16 residues. With V trimmed by 0 bases and J by 7 bases, 10 bases remained unmatched.

This clone was seen more than once but under ten times. V usage is TRBV7-6 and J usage is TRBJ1-1, with 8 nucleotides matching TRBD1. The CDR3 runs to 15 residues. After removal of 5 bases from V and 3 bases from J, the junction contained 8 bases not matched to a gene. Germline values: CDR1 SGHVS, CDR2 FNYEAQ. The CDR3 loop is CASSGGQGGDTEAFF. The DNA of the CDR3 is TGTGCCAGCAGCGGAGGACAGGGAGGGGACACTGAAGCTTTCTTT.

The J gene is TRBJ2-2, the V gene TRBV5-1; a possible D gene is TRBD1 (6 bases). Germline values: CDR1 SGHRS, CDR2 YFSETQ. The V end lost 3 bases, the J end lost 2 bases, and 17 bases lay between the germline ends. The CDR3 has 17 residues. CDR3 sequence reads: CASSSETQGVNTGELFF. The CDR3 coding sequence is TGCGCCAGCAGCTCCGAAACACAGGGAGTTAACACCGGGGAGCTGTTTTTT.

The chain uses TRBV10-2 and TRBJ2-3, with D maybe TRBD1 (6 bases). V was clipped by 1 base and J by 6 bases, with 17 bases between them. In germline, CDR1 is WSHSY, CDR2 SAAADI. CDR3 size: 16 residues. The CDR3 bases are TGCGCCAGCAGTGAGTTTGGACAGCCGCACGTTGATACGCAGTATTTT. The encoded protein is CASSEFGQPHVDTQYF.

This rearrangement joins TRBV5-4 to TRBJ1-6; maybe TRBD1 (6 bases). Trimming stripped 3 bases from V and 7 bases from J, with 14 bases between. The CDR3 runs 15 residues. The germline V gene encodes CDR1 SGHNT and CDR2 YYREEE (reference sequence). CDR3 coding DNA: TGTGCCAGCAGCTCTGCTTTCGGACAGAATTCACCCCTCCACTTT. Translated: CASSSAFGQNSPLHF.

The genes are TRBV7-8 and TRBJ1-5; possible D gene TRBD1, 5 bases. V lost 1 base and J lost 5, with 6 bases in between. Germline lookup yields CDR1 SGHVS and CDR2 FQNEAQ. The CDR3 length is 13 residues. The CDR3, as DNA: TGTGCCAGCAGCTTAGGGGGCTATCAGCCCCAGCATTTT. This sequence encodes CASSLGGYQPQHF.

The chain combines TRBV18 with TRBJ1-1; 7 nucleotides match TRBD1. Germline V lookup: CDR1 KGHSH, CDR2 LQKENI. This CDR3 has 12 residues. With V trimmed by 8 bases and J by 7 bases, 7 bases remained unmatched. CDR3 in DNA: TGTGCCAGCGGACAGGCCCGAAATGAAGCTTTCTTT. Protein sequence: CASGQARNEAFF.

DNA for the CDR3: TGTGCCAGCAGTCTCCAGGGAAGGGCGAACTACGAGCAGTACTTC. Translated: CASSLQGRANYEQYF. This chain joins TRBV27 and TRBJ2-7; D is possibly TRBD1 (5 bases). Trimming cost V 5 bases and J 3 bases, with 17 bases left between them. The CDR3 is made up of 15 amino acids. CDR1 is MNHEY and CDR2 is SMNVEV in the germline V gene (reference sequence).

The chain combines TRBV27 with TRBJ2-1; TRBD1 matches at 7 bases. The junction had 8 bases not matched to a gene; V was cut back by 7 bases and J by 2 bases. This CDR3 is built from 15 residues. The V gene's germline CDR1 is MNHEY and CDR2 SMNVEV (reference sequence). The CDR3 DNA reads TGTGCCAGCAAAGCATCGACAGGGACCTACAATGAGCAGTTCTTC. It encodes CASKASTGTYNEQFF.